Listed below are T cell receptor beta chains from one sample, sequenced in a study of cytomegalovirus exposure and HLA in healthy donors. Clones were sequenced by immunoSEQ multiplex PCR, and TCRdb holds only the in-frame ones, with some missing. The repertoire holds 60,000 to 70,000 clones, with 75% to 85% as singletons. Sample: PBMCs. The receptors derive from a man between 18 and 29 years old in good health and CMV-seropositive. CDR3s include the opening cysteine and the closing phenylalanine or tryptophan. A D gene is named only where the DNA matches it firmly. Expanded clones are given a class, and other clones once, few, many or no size at all.

J gene,V gene,clone size,D gene,CDR3 protein,CDR3 DNA
TRBJ1-1,TRBV14,.,.,CASSLLNTEAFF,TGTGCCAGCAGCCTATTGAACACTGAAGCTTTCTTT
TRBJ1-5,TRBV19,.,.,CASSWADQPQHF,TGTGCCAGTAGTTGGGCCGATCAGCCCCAGCATTTT
TRBJ2-7,TRBV29-1,.,TRBD2,CSVARTDGRYEQYF,TGCAGCGTTGCCCGGACCGACGGGAGGTACGAGCAGTACTTC
TRBJ2-3,TRBV6-5,.,TRBD1,CASSYFGTETDTQYF,TGTGCCAGCAGTTACTTCGGGACAGAAACAGATACGCAGTATTTT
TRBJ1-2,TRBV5-4,few,TRBD1,CATGQGDGYTF,TGTGCCACGGGACAGGGAGATGGCTACACCTTC
TRBJ2-7,TRBV21-1,.,.,CASSKAPGEIHEQYF,TGTGCCAGCAGCAAAGCCCCAGGGGAGATCCACGAGCAGTACTTC
TRBJ2-1,TRBV7-6,medium-sized,TRBD1,CASSLGTGPYNEQFF,TGTGCCAGCAGCCTCGGGACAGGGCCCTACAATGAGCAGTTCTTC
TRBJ2-7,TRBV30,.,.,CAWTGASYEQYF,TGTGCCTGGACCGGAGCCTCCTACGAGCAGTACTTC
TRBJ2-1,TRBV29-1,.,.,CSVGDEQFF,TGCAGCGTTGGCGATGAGCAGTTCTTC
TRBJ2-1,TRBV30,.,.,CAWSGEWQFF,TGTGCCTGGAGTGGCGAGTGGCAGTTCTTC
TRBJ1-2,TRBV6-5,.,.,CASSYSARSNYGYTF,TGTGCCAGCAGTTACTCGGCACGTTCTAACTATGGCTACACCTTC
TRBJ1-1,TRBV2,.,.,CASMRVLNTEAFF,TGTGCCAGCATGAGAGTCCTTAACACTGAAGCTTTCTTT
TRBJ2-7,TRBV29-1,.,TRBD1,CSAGTGGDEQYF,TGCAGCGCTGGGACAGGGGGCGACGAGCAGTACTTC
TRBJ2-7,TRBV2,.,.,CASRMNYYEQYF,TGTGCCTCCCGGATGAACTACTACGAGCAGTACTTC
TRBJ1-5,TRBV29-1,.,.,CSVGTQEDQPQHF,TGCAGCGTCGGGACACAAGAAGATCAGCCCCAGCATTTT
TRBJ1-1,TRBV4-2,once,TRBD1,CASSRDRTGLNTEAFF,TGTGCCAGCAGCCGAGACCGGACAGGCTTGAACACTGAAGCTTTCTTT
TRBJ2-3,TRBV7-2,.,.,CASSPPGLKRTDTQYF,TGTGCCAGCAGCCCCCCAGGGTTGAAGAGGACAGATACGCAGTATTTT
TRBJ2-1,TRBV6-6,few,TRBD2,CASSYGTSGSYNEQFF,TGTGCCAGCAGTTACGGAACTAGCGGGTCCTACAATGAGCAGTTCTTC
TRBJ1-2,TRBV5-1,medium-sized,.,CASSLAEGDGYTF,TGCGCCAGCAGCTTGGCCGAGGGGGATGGCTACACCTTC
TRBJ2-7,TRBV28,.,TRBD1,CASRPWDRSYEQYF,TGTGCCAGCAGGCCATGGGACAGGTCCTACGAGCAGTACTTC
TRBJ1-2,TRBV2,.,.,CASSDVTAVYGYTF,TGTGCCAGCAGTGATGTGACAGCCGTCTATGGCTACACCTTC
TRBJ2-7,TRBV28,.,.,CASSRQGSYEQYF,TGTGCCAGCAGTCGTCAGGGGTCCTACGAGCAGTACTTC
TRBJ1-4,TRBV7-9,few,TRBD1,CASSYPGGYEKLFF,TGTGCCAGCAGCTATCCAGGGGGCTACGAAAAACTGTTTTTT
TRBJ2-5,TRBV6-1,.,TRBD1,CASPGQGAEETQYF,TGTGCCAGCCCGGGACAGGGGGCCGAAGAGACCCAGTACTTC
TRBJ2-3,TRBV9,.,.,CASSVEGLTDTQYF,TGTGCCAGCAGCGTAGAGGGGCTTACAGATACGCAGTATTTT
TRBJ2-2,TRBV4-2,few,TRBD2,CASSQGDLAGTGELFF,TGTGCCAGCAGCCAAGGAGACCTAGCGGGCACCGGGGAGCTGTTTTTT
TRBJ2-1,TRBV7-2,.,TRBD2,CASSLEASGGGNEQFF,TGTGCCAGCAGCTTAGAGGCTAGCGGGGGTGGGAATGAGCAGTTCTTC
TRBJ2-7,TRBV6-5,.,TRBD1,CASSERTGTYEQYF,TGTGCCAGCAGTGAACGGACAGGGACCTACGAGCAGTACTTC
TRBJ2-1,TRBV2,.,TRBD2,CASKRLAGGQRDEQFF,TGTGCCAGCAAACGACTAGCGGGGGGGCAGAGGGACGAGCAGTTCTTC
TRBJ2-5,TRBV7-8,.,.,CASSAGQPQETQYF,TGTGCCAGCAGCGCGGGACAGCCCCAAGAGACCCAGTACTTC
TRBJ1-5,TRBV28,.,.,CASRNAGYPSNQPQHF,TGTGCCAGCAGGAACGCAGGGTACCCGTCCAATCAGCCCCAGCATTTT
TRBJ1-1,TRBV7-8,.,TRBD1,CASSEDRGIPEAFF,TGTGCCAGCAGCGAAGACAGGGGTATCCCTGAAGCTTTCTTT
TRBJ2-7,TRBV9,.,TRBD2,CASSVEAGNYEQYF,TGTGCCAGCAGCGTAGAAGCGGGAAACTACGAGCAGTACTTC
TRBJ2-1,TRBV30,.,.,CAWIGLGGEQFF,TGTGCCTGGATAGGGTTGGGGGGTGAGCAGTTCTTC
TRBJ1-1,TRBV6-5,few,.,CASSYFPGRGTEAFF,TGTGCCAGCAGTTACTTCCCAGGGAGGGGCACTGAAGCTTTCTTT
TRBJ2-7,TRBV27,.,.,CASSSSGDLDYEQYF,TGTGCCAGCAGTTCGTCGGGGGATCTAGACTACGAGCAGTACTTC
TRBJ2-7,TRBV4-1,few,TRBD1,CASSQETWDRAYEQYF,TGCGCCAGCAGCCAAGAAACATGGGACAGGGCCTACGAGCAGTACTTC
TRBJ1-5,TRBV6-1,.,.,CASSEGGGPRQPQHF,TGTGCCAGCAGTGAAGGGGGGGGTCCGCGTCAGCCCCAGCATTTT
TRBJ2-3,TRBV11-2,.,TRBD2,CASSLSGGGLTHDTQYF,TGTGCCAGCAGCTTAAGCGGGGGAGGTCTTACACACGATACGCAGTATTTT
TRBJ2-7,TRBV30,few,.,CARRDRQGLSYEQYF,TGTGCTCGACGAGACCGGCAGGGGTTATCCTACGAGCAGTACTTC
TRBJ2-2,TRBV7-9,.,.,CASSAQGSRELFF,TGTGCCAGCAGCGCCCAGGGATCACGGGAGCTGTTTTTT
TRBJ2-3,TRBV30,.,TRBD2,CAWTKRGWKDTQYF,TGTGCCTGGACTAAGCGGGGGTGGAAAGATACGCAGTATTTT
TRBJ1-4,TRBV2,.,TRBD1,CASGRQGEKLFF,TGTGCCAGCGGGCGACAGGGCGAAAAACTGTTTTTT
TRBJ1-1,TRBV18,.,.,CASSRSAGVLNTEAFF,TGTGCCAGCTCACGTAGTGCAGGGGTTTTGAACACTGAAGCTTTCTTT
TRBJ1-5,TRBV6-4,once,.,CASILQQFSNQPQHF,TGTGCCAGCATCCTACAGCAATTTTCCAATCAGCCCCAGCATTTT
TRBJ2-1,TRBV21-1,.,.,CASHRSGGNEQFF,TGTGCCAGTCACAGGTCGGGGGGCAATGAGCAGTTCTTC
TRBJ1-2,TRBV27,.,.,CASSLSPSYGYTF,TGTGCCAGCAGTTTATCCCCTTCCTATGGCTACACCTTC
TRBJ2-1,TRBV12-5,.,TRBD1,CASGLYRQGNNEQFF,TGTGCTAGTGGTTTGTACCGACAGGGAAACAATGAGCAGTTCTTC
TRBJ2-5,TRBV15,.,.,CATSRDTQIKTQYF,TGTGCCACCAGCAGGGACACCCAGATTAAGACCCAGTACTTC
TRBJ2-7,TRBV7-9,.,.,CASSAARDTHYEQYF,TGTGCCAGCAGCGCAGCCCGGGACACTCATTACGAGCAGTACTTC
TRBJ1-4,TRBV2,few,.,CASSEMTREKLFF,TGTGCCAGCAGTGAAATGACACGTGAAAAACTGTTTTTT
TRBJ2-3,TRBV28,.,.,CASSAGGSDTQYF,TGTGCCAGCAGTGCAGGGGGGTCAGATACGCAGTATTTT
TRBJ1-1,TRBV9,few,.,CASSVGQAPTEAFF,TGTGCCAGCAGCGTAGGACAGGCGCCCACTGAAGCTTTCTTT